One sample yielded the 11 T cell receptor beta chains listed below, sequenced in a study of OX40 agonist ivuxolimab in advanced cancers. Here immunoSEQ multiplex PCR was the method, and the copy in TCRdb shows in-frame clones only, minus some. The sample includes roughly 70,000 clones, about 86% of them seen just once. Sample: CD4+ or CD8+ T cells sorted from blood, taken in a trial of the OX40 agonist ivuxolimab. These receptors came from an adult with an advanced solid tumor such as melanoma, head and neck, liver or kidney cancer.

The CDR3 here is CASSSRLAGVGSEQFF. In nucleotides, the CDR3 is TGTGCCAGCAGCTCCCGACTAGCGGGAGTGGGAAGTGAGCAGTTCTTC. The chain is built from TRBV7-7 and TRBJ2-1; 12 positions agree with TRBD2. This CDR3 is built from 16 residues. Losses at the gene ends were 4 bases for V and 9 bases for J; bases not matched to a gene: 10. CDR1 SSHAT and CDR2 FNYEAQ come from the germline V gene (reference sequence).

The genes are TRBV15 and TRBJ2-5; perhaps TRBD1 as D (8 bases). The CDR3 is 16 amino acids. The V gene's germline CDR1 is LNHNV and CDR2 YYDKDF (reference sequence). Trimming removed 1 base from V and 4 bases from J, with 16 bases in between. The CDR3 spells CATSRGTTGEGETQYF. The CDR3 DNA is TGTGCCACCAGCAGAGGAACGACAGGGGAGGGAGAGACCCAGTACTTC.

The chain joins TRBV7-2 to TRBJ2-3; either TRBD1 or TRBD2 may supply D (6 bases each). Germline V gene sequence: CDR1 SGHTA, CDR2 FQGNSA. This CDR3 comprises 15 residues. Trimming took off 5 bases at V and 2 bases at J, with 14 bases between the two ends. CDR3 sequence reads: CASSRNREVTDTQYF. In DNA, the CDR3 is TGTGCCAGCAGCCGTAACAGGGAGGTCACAGATACGCAGTATTTT.

V and J are TRBV28 and TRBJ1-1; the D gene is possibly TRBD1 (6 bases). Looked up from germline, CDR1 is MDHEN and CDR2 is SYDVKM. The CDR3 contains 14 residues. CDR3 region: CNLPGDRMNTEAFF. As DNA, the CDR3 is TGTAATCTTCCGGGTGACAGGATGAACACTGAAGCTTTCTTT.

The chain recombines TRBV7-8 with TRBJ1-2, with D perhaps TRBD1 (5 bases). The CDR3 covers 13 residues. Germline loops: CDR1 SGHVS, CDR2 FQNEAQ. V was trimmed by 3 bases and J by 3 bases, leaving 8 bases between them. This CDR3 reads CASSFGRDYGYTF. The CDR3 nucleotides read TGTGCCAGCAGCTTTGGCAGGGACTATGGCTACACCTTC.

This clone has a single count. The chain has TRBV6-4 and TRBJ2-7; D unclear. The CDR3 spans 11 residues. CDR1 is MRHNA and CDR2 is SNTAGT in the germline V gene. V was cut by 7 bases and J by 6 bases, with 10 bases left in between. CDR3 nucleotides: TGTGCCAGCACTCGAAGCTGCGAGCAGTACTTC. Its translation is CASTRSCEQYF.

This chain uses TRBV19 with TRBJ2-5, with 9 bases fitting TRBD2. Germline V lookup: CDR1 LNHDA, CDR2 SQIVND (reference sequence). Losses at the gene ends were 5 bases for V and 5 bases for J; bases not matched to a gene: 12. The CDR3 is 16 amino acids. CDR3 in amino acids: CASSYSGSGFGETQYF. For the CDR3, the DNA is TGTGCCAGTAGTTATAGCGGGAGTGGGTTTGGGGAGACCCAGTACTTC.

This rearrangement joins TRBV20-1 to TRBJ1-1; 7 positions agree with TRBD1. The CDR3 spans 11 residues. CDR1 and CDR2 (germline): DFQATT, SNEGSKA (reference sequence). This chain's CDR3 is CRTGRGTEAFF. The CDR3 DNA reads TGCAGGACAGGGAGGGGCACTGAAGCTTTCTTT.

The rearrangement links TRBV7-9 to TRBJ2-7; 7 bases map to TRBD2. The V and J ends lost 3 bases and 3 bases, in that order; junction bases with no gene match: 8. The CDR3 has 15 amino acids. CDR1 SEHNR and CDR2 FQNEAQ come from the germline V gene (reference sequence). The CDR3 DNA follows: TGTGCCAGCAGCTTGACGGGACTAACACTCTACGAGCAGTACTTC. Its protein is CASSLTGLTLYEQYF.

The chain couples TRBV4-1 to TRBJ2-5, with TRBD2 matching over 10 bases. V dropped 4 bases and J dropped 5; count of bases not matched to a gene: 4. There are 14 residues in the CDR3. Germline CDR1 reads MGHRA; CDR2 reads YSYEKL. In DNA, the CDR3 is TGCGCCAGCAGCCTCAGCGGGGGGGGTGAGACCCAGTACTTC. Translating it yields CASSLSGGGETQYF.

This clone has a handful of counts. V and J are TRBV18 and TRBJ2-2, with D perhaps TRBD1 (5 bases). The length of the CDR3 is 16 residues. Deletions cut 3 bases from V and 5 bases from J, with 16 bases between. The germline CDR1 and CDR2 sequences are KGHSH and LQKENI. Here the CDR3 reads CASSPPVGPTTGELFF. The CDR3 region has the DNA TGTGCCAGCTCACCTCCCGTGGGGCCAACAACCGGGGAGCTGTTTTTT.